This entry lists 12 T cell receptor beta chains sequenced from one sample in a study of PD-1 blockade in classical Hodgkin lymphoma. Every patient experienced relapse after autologous stem cell transplantation, and brentuximab vedotin exposure varied. The table came from immunoSEQ multiplex PCR; TCRdb's copy has only in-frame clones and leaves some out. Of 15,000 or so clones in the sample, about 86% were seen once. Sequenced material: peripheral blood mononuclear cells (PBMCs), taken at baseline. The receptors stem from a human donor with classical Hodgkin lymphoma.

The chain couples TRBV7-9 to TRBJ2-7; 11 bases map to TRBD2. Looked up from germline, CDR1 is SEHNR and CDR2 is FQNEAQ (reference sequence). This CDR3 spans 16 amino acids. After removal of 1 base from V and 4 bases from J, the junction contained 6 bases not matched to a gene. The CDR3 coding sequence is TGTGCCAGCAGCTTAGACGGGACTAGCGGTTTTTACGAGCAGTACTTC. It codes for CASSLDGTSGFYEQYF.

This clone was observed a handful of times. The rearrangement uses TRBV2 and TRBJ2-5; possibly TRBD1 for D (5 bases). CDR3 size: 16 residues. CDR1 is SNHLY, CDR2 FYNNEI, per germline. Trimming removed 4 bases at V and 2 bases at J, with 17 bases between. CDR3 in amino acids: CASSVWGPESQETQYF. CDR3 nucleotides: TGTGCCAGCAGTGTTTGGGGCCCCGAGTCACAAGAGACCCAGTACTTC.

The gene calls are TRBV19 and TRBJ2-2, with D maybe TRBD1 (5 bases). Germline V gene lookup returns CDR1 LNHDA and CDR2 SQIVND (reference sequence). The CDR3 totals 14 residues. The V gene lost 5 bases and the J gene lost 1 base, with 8 bases spanning the gap. The CDR3 is CASSLQGNTGELFF. The CDR3, as DNA: TGTGCCAGTAGTCTCCAGGGGAACACCGGGGAGCTGTTTTTT.

The chain links TRBV4-3 to TRBJ2-5; D is unresolved. Trimming left V 0 bases short and J 0 bases short, with 2 bases between. Germline CDR1 and CDR2: LGHNA and YSLEER. The CDR3 length is 13 residues. CDR3 amino acids: CASSQDYQETQYF. In DNA, the CDR3 is TGCGCCAGCAGCCAAGATTACCAAGAGACCCAGTACTTC.

The V gene is TRBV5-4, the J gene TRBJ1-3, with D unresolved. The CDR3 consists of 18 residues. Trimming stripped 0 bases from V and 0 bases from J, with 16 bases between. Germline V gene sequence: CDR1 SGHNT, CDR2 YYREEE (reference sequence). CDR3 bases: TGTGCCAGCAGCTTGGGGGCCCTAGGCGTGGGCTCTGGAAACACCATATATTTT. Its translation: CASSLGALGVGSGNTIYF.

J is TRBJ2-3 and V is TRBV5-1, with D perhaps matching TRBD2 (6 bases). Trimming took off 4 bases at V and 3 bases at J, with 12 bases between the two ends. The germline CDR1 and CDR2 sequences are SGHRS and YFSETQ. The CDR3 covers 14 residues. CDR3 amino acids: CASSSSGLTDTQYF. The CDR3 DNA sequence: TGCGCCAGCAGCAGTTCGGGACTGACAGATACGCAGTATTTT. The full variable domain, completed using reference TRBV5-1 and TRBJ2-3, is KAGVTQTPRYLIKTRGQQVTLSCSPISGHRSVSWYQQTPGQGLQFLFEYFSETQRNKGNFPGRFSGRQFSNSRSEMNVSTLELGDSALYLCASSSSGLTDTQYFGPGTRLTVL.

CDR3 coding DNA: TGTGCCAGCAGCTTAGGGCCCCTAGCGGGCATATACAATGAGCAGTTCTTC. Encoded protein: CASSLGPLAGIYNEQFF. The chain links TRBV7-8 to TRBJ2-1, with TRBD2 matching over 8 bases. CDR3 length: 17 amino acids. Germline assignment: CDR1 SGHVS and CDR2 FQNEAQ. Losses at the gene ends were 1 base for V and 4 bases for J; bases not matched to a gene: 9.

V usage is TRBV7-8 and J usage is TRBJ1-2, with 7 nucleotides matching TRBD1. Germline-derived CDR1 and CDR2 are SGHVS and FQNEAQ. V trimming: 9 bases; J trimming: 2 bases; junction bases outside the gene matches: 18. This CDR3 is 17 amino acids long. The CDR3 DNA reads TGTGCCAGGAATAAGACAGGGAGCCGCCGGGGGAACTATGGCTACACCTTC. This encodes CARNKTGSRRGNYGYTF. Variable domain in full (rest from reference TRBV7-8 and TRBJ1-2): GAGVSQSPRYKVAKRGQDVALRCDPISGHVSLFWYQQALGQGPEFLTYFQNEAQLDKSGLPSDRFFAERPEGSVSTLKIQRTQQEDSAVYLCARNKTGSRRGNYGYTFGSGTRLTVV.

J is TRBJ1-2 and V is TRBV2; unclear D gene. Trimming took 5 bases from V and 3 from J, leaving 4 bases between them. The CDR3 extends over 11 amino acids. Germline V gene sequence: CDR1 SNHLY, CDR2 FYNNEI. The CDR3 bases are TGTGCCAGCAGTCCAGACTATGGCTACACCTTC. It specifies CASSPDYGYTF.

This chain uses TRBV10-3 with TRBJ2-2; weak D call: TRBD2 (6 bases). Trimming stripped 1 base from V and 4 bases from J, with 7 bases between. CDR3 length: 14 residues. Germline V gene lookup returns CDR1 ENHRY and CDR2 SYGVKD. The CDR3 nucleotides are TGTGCCATCAGTGAGTACGGGGGCACCGGGGAGCTGTTTTTT. This codes for CAISEYGGTGELFF.

This chain links TRBV28 with TRBJ1-2; D is possibly TRBD1 (5 bases). The V end lost 3 bases, the J end lost 5 bases, and 13 bases lay between the germline ends. CDR1 and CDR2 (germline): MDHEN, SYDVKM. The CDR3 loop spans 14 amino acids. Written as DNA, the CDR3 is TGTGCCAGCAGTTTCTCAGGGAGTGGATATGGCTACACCTTC. Encoded protein: CASSFSGSGYGYTF.

The V call is TRBV27, the J call TRBJ1-5; 8 bases map to TRBD1. Trimming removed 6 bases from V and 7 bases from J; junction bases left unmatched: 5. The CDR3 is 13 residues long. Germline CDR1 is MNHEY and CDR2 is SMNVEV (reference sequence). The CDR3 protein is CASRGPGGQPQHF. CDR3 DNA sequence: TGTGCCAGCAGAGGGCCAGGGGGCCAGCCCCAGCATTTT.